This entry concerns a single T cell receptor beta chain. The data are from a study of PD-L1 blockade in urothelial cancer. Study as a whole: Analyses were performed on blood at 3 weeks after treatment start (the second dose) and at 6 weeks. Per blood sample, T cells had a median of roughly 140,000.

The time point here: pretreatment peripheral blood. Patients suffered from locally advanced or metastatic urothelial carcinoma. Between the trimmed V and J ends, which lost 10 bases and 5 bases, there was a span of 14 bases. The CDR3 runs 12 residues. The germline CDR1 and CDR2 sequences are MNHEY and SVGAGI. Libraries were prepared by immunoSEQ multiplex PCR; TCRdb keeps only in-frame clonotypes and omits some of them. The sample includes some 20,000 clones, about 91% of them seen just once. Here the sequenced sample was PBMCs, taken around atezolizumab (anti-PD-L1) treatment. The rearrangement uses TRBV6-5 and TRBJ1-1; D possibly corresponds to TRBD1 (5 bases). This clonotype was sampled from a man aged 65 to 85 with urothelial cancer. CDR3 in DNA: TGTGCCACCCTCAGGGTTGGAACTGAAGCTTTCTTT. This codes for CATLRVGTEAFF.